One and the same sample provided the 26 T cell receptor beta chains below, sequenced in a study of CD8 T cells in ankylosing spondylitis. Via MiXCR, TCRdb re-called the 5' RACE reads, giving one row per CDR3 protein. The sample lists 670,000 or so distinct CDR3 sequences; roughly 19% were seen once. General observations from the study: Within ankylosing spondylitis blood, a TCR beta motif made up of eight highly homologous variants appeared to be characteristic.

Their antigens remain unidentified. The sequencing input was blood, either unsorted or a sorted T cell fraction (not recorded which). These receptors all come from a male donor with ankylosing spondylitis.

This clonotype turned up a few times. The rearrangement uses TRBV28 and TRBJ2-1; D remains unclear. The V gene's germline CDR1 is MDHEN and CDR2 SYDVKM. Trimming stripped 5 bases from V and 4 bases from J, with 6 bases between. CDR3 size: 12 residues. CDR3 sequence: CASSQYYNEQFF. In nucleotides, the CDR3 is TGTGCCAGCAGTCAGTATTACAATGAGCAGTTCTTC.

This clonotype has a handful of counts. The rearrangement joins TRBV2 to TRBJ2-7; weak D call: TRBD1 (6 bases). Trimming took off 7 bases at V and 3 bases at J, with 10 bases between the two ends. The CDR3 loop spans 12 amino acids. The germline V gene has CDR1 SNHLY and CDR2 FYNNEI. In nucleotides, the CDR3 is TGTGCCAGCAAGGGGGATAGCTACGAGCAGTACTTC. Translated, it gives CASKGDSYEQYF.

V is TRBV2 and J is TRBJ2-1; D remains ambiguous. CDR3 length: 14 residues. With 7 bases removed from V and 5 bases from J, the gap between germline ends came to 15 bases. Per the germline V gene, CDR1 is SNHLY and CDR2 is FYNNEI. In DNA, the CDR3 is TGTGCCAGCAACCCTAAAATGCGGAACAATGAGCAGTTCTTC. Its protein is CASNPKMRNNEQFF.

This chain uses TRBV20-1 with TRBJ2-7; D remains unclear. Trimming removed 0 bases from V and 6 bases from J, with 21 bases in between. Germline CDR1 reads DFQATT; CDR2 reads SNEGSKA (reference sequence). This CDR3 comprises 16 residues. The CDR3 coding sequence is TGCAGTGCTAGAGATGGGCCCCGACATCCCCTTGTCGAGCAGTACTTC. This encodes CSARDGPRHPLVEQYF.

The CDR3 sequence: CAWSYRVQETQYF. CDR3 nucleotides: TGTGCCTGGAGCTACAGGGTCCAGGAGACCCAGTACTTC. The chain recombines TRBV30 with TRBJ2-5; possibly TRBD1 for D (6 bases). The CDR3 has 13 amino acids. CDR1 and CDR2 from the germline V gene are GTSNPN and SVGIG (reference sequence). With 3 bases removed from V and 5 bases from J, the gap between germline ends came to 13 bases.

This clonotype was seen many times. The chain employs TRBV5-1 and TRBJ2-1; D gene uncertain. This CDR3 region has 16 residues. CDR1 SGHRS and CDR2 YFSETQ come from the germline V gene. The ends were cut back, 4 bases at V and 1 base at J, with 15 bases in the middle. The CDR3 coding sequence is TGCGCCAGCAGCCCCCTTAGCCTTCCATCCTACAATGAGCAGTTCTTC. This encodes CASSPLSLPSYNEQFF.

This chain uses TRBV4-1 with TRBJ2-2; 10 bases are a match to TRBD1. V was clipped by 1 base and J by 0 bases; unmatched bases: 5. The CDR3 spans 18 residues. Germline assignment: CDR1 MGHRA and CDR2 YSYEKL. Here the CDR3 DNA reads TGCGCCAGCAGCCAAGTGGGGGGACAGGGGTCGAACACCGGGGAGCTGTTTTTT. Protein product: CASSQVGGQGSNTGELFF.

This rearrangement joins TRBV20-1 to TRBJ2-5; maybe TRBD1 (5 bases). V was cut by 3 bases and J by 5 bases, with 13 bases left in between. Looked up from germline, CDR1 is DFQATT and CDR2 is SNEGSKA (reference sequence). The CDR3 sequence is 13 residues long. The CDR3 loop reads CSARAGISETQYF. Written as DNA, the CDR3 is TGCAGTGCTAGGGCAGGGATAAGCGAGACCCAGTACTTC.

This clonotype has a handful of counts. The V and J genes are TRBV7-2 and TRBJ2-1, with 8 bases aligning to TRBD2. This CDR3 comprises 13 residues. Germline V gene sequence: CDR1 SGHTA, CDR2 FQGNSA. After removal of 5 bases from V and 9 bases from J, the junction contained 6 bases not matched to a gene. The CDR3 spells CASSPGGDFEQFF. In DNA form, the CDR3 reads TGTGCCAGCAGCCCCGGGGGGGATTTTGAGCAGTTCTTC.

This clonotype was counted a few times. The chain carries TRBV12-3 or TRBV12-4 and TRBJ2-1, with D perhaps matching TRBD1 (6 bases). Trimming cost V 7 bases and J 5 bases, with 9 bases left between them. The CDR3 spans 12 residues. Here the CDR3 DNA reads TGTGCCAGCACAACAGGGAACAATGAGCAGTTCTTC. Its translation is CASTTGNNEQFF.

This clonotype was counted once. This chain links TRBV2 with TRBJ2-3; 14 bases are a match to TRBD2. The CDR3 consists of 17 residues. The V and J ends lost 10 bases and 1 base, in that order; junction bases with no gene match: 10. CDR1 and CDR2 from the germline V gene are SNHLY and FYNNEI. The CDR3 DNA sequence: TGTGCCACCCCTGGACTAGCGGGGGGTGTGGGCACAGATACGCAGTATTTT. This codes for CATPGLAGGVGTDTQYF.

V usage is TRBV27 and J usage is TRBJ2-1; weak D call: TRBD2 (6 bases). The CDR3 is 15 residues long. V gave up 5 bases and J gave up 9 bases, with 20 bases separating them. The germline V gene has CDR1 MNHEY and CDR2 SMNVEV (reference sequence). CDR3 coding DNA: TGTGCCAGCAGTAACCGGGACTGGCTAGTAGGTGAGCAGTTCTTC. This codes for CASSNRDWLVGEQFF.

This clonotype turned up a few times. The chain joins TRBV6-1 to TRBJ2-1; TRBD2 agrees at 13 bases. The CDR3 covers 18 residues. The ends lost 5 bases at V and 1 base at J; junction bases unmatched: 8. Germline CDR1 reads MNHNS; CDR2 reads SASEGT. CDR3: CASSKGLAGRKSYNEQFF. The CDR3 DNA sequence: TGTGCCAGCAGTAAGGGACTAGCGGGACGAAAATCCTACAATGAGCAGTTCTTC.

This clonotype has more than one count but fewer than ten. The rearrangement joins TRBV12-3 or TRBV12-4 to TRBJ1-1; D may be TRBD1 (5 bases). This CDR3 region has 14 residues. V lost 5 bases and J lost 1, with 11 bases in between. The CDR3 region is CASSVRVGNTEAFF. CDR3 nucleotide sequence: TGTGCCAGCAGTGTCAGGGTTGGGAACACTGAAGCTTTCTTT.

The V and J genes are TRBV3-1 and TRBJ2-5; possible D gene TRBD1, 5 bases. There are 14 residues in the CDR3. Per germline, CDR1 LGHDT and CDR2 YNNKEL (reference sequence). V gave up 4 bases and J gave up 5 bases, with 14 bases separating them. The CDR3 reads CASSLLRDEETQYF. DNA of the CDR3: TGTGCCAGCAGCCTACTCAGGGATGAGGAGACCCAGTACTTC.

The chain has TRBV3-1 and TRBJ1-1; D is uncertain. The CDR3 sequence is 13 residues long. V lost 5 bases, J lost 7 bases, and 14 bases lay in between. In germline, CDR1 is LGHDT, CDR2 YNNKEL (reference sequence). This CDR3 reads CASSSWGDGEAFF. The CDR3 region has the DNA TGTGCCAGCAGCTCTTGGGGAGACGGTGAAGCTTTCTTT.

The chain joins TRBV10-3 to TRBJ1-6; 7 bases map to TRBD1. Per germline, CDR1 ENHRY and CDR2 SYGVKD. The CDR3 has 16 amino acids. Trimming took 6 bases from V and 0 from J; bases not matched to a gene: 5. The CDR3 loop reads CAIRTDRSSYNSPLHF. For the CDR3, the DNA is TGTGCCATCAGGACGGACAGGAGCTCCTATAATTCACCCCTCCACTTT.

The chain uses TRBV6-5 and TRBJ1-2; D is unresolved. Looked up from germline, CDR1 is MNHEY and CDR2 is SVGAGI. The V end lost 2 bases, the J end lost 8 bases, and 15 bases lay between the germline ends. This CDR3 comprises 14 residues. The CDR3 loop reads CASSYPRRPEGYTF. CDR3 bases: TGTGCCAGCAGTTACCCCAGGAGGCCGGAGGGCTACACCTTC.

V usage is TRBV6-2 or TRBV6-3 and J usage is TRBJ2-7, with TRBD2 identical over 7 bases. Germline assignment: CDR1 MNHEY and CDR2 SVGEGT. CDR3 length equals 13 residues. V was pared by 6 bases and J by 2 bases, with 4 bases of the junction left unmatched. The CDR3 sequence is CASRTGLTYEQYF. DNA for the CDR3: TGTGCCAGCAGAACGGGACTAACCTACGAGCAGTACTTC.

The CDR3 reads CASIEQGYTGELFF. The CDR3 DNA reads TGTGCCAGCATTGAACAGGGGTACACCGGGGAGCTGTTTTTT. J is TRBJ2-2 and V is TRBV6-2 or TRBV6-3; 7 bases align to TRBD1. Unmatched junction bases numbered 5, after V lost 7 bases and J lost 3 bases. Germline loops: CDR1 MNHEY, CDR2 SVGEGT. The CDR3 is made up of 14 amino acids.

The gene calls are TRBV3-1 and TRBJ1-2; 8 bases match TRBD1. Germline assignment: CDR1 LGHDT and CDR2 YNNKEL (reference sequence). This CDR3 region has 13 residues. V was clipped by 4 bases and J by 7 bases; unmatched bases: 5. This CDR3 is CASSLRGQSGYTF. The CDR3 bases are TGTGCCAGCAGCCTCAGGGGGCAAAGTGGCTACACCTTC. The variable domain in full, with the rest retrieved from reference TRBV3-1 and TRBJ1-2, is DTAVSQTPKYLVTQMGNDKSIKCEQNLGHDTMYWYKQDSKKFLKIMFSYNNKELIINETVPNRFSPKSPDKAHLNLHINSLELGDSAVYFCASSLRGQSGYTFGSGTRLTVV.

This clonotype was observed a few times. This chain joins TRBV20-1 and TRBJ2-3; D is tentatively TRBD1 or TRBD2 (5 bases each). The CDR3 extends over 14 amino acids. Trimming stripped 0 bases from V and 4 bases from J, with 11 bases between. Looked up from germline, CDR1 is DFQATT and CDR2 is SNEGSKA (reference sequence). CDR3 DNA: TGCAGTGCTAGAGATGGTGTGGGGGCAGATACGCAGTATTTT. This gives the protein CSARDGVGADTQYF.

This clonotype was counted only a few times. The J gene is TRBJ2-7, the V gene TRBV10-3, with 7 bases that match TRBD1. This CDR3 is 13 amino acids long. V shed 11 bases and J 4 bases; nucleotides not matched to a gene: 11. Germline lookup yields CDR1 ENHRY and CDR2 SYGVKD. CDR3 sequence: CAVGTEPTYEQYF. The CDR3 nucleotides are TGTGCCGTCGGGACAGAGCCTACATACGAGCAGTACTTC.

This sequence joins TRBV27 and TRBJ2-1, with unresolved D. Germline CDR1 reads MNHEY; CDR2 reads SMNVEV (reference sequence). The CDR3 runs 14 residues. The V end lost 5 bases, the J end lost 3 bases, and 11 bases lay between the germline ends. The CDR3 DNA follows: TGTGCCAGCAGTCCCCGGAACCTCTACAATGAGCAGTTCTTC. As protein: CASSPRNLYNEQFF.

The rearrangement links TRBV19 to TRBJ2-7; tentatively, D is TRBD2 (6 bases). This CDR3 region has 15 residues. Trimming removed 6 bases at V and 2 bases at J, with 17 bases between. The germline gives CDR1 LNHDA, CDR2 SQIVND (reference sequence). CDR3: CASSLRDSGPYEQYF. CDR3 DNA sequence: TGTGCCAGTAGCCTCCGGGACTCTGGGCCCTACGAGCAGTACTTC.

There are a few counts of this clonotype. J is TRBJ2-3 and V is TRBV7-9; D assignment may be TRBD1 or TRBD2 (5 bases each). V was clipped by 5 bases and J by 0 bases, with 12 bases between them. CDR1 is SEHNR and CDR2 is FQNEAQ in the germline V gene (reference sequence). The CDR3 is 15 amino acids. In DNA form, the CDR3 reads TGTGCCAGCAGCGGGGACGGCCAGAGCACAGATACGCAGTATTTT. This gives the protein CASSGDGQSTDTQYF.